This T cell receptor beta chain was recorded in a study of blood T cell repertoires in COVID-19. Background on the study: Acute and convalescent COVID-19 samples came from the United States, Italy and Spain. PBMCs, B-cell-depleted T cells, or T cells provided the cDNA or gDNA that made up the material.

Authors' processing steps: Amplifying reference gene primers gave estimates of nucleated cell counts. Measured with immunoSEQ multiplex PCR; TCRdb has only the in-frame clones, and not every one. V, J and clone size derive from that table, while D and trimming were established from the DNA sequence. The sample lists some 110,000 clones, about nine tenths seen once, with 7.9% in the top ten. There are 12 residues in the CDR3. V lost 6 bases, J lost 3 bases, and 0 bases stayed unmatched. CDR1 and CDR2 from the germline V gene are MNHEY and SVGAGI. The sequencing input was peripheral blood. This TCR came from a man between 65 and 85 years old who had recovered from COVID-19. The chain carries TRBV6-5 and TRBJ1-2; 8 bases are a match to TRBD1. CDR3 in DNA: TGTGCCAGCAGGACAGGGGACTATGGCTACACCTTC. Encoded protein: CASRTGDYGYTF.